These 32 T cell receptor beta chains were all obtained from the same sample, sequenced in a study of T cell repertoires in cytomegalovirus infection. MiXCR, run by TCRdb on the reads, gives a single entry per CDR3 protein. This sample has some 920,000 distinct CDR3 sequences, with roughly 31% found just once. These receptors are not linked to any known antigen. Here the sequenced sample was cultured CD8+ T cells from PBMCs, taken from culture after CMV antigen stimulation. The receptor source for this set is a human donor in good health (CMV status not recorded). Some clones in this sample may be carry-over from other donors' samples.

This chain connects TRBV5-5 to TRBJ2-3; D is possibly TRBD2 (7 bases). The V gene lost 4 bases and the J gene lost 3 bases, with 15 bases spanning the gap. Germline CDR1 and CDR2: SGHKS and YYEKEE (reference sequence). The CDR3 has 15 residues. In DNA form, the CDR3 reads TGTGCCAGCAGCCTTACAGGGAGGGAGACAGATACGCAGTATTTT. This gives the protein CASSLTGRETDTQYF.

Ten or more counts support this clonotype. The chain uses TRBV28 and TRBJ1-1, with D maybe TRBD1 (5 bases). The CDR3 is 14 residues long. Germline CDR1 and CDR2: MDHEN and SYDVKM. V was cut by 8 bases and J by 1 base, with 14 bases left in between. The CDR3 DNA reads as TGTGCCAGCTCATACCTAGGGGAGAACACTGAAGCTTTCTTT. This translates into CASSYLGENTEAFF. Using reference TRBV28 and TRBJ1-1 for the parts outside the CDR3, the full variable domain is DVKVTQSSRYLVKRTGEKVFLECVQDMDHENMFWYRQDPGLGLRLIYFSYDVKMKEKGDIPEGYSVSREKKERFSLILESASTNQTSMYLCASSYLGENTEAFFGQGTRLTVV.

This clonotype was seen more than once but under ten times. The rearrangement uses TRBV6-5 and TRBJ2-1; 12 positions agree with TRBD2. The CDR3 runs to 15 residues. V lost 6 bases and J lost 9; bases outside the gene matches: 9. The germline V gene has CDR1 MNHEY and CDR2 SVGAGI. The CDR3 is CASRVTSGGYSEQFF. As DNA, the CDR3 is TGTGCCAGCAGGGTGACTAGCGGGGGATATAGTGAGCAGTTCTTC.

This clonotype was seen more than once but under ten times. V is TRBV4-1 and J is TRBJ1-2, with D unclear. The CDR3 runs 16 residues. Germline V gene lookup returns CDR1 MGHRA and CDR2 YSYEKL. V was shortened by 0 bases and J by 8 bases, with 19 bases between the two germline ends. CDR3 sequence reads: CASSQEASMRIKGYTF. Here the CDR3 DNA reads TGCGCCAGCAGCCAAGAGGCGAGTATGAGAATCAAGGGCTACACCTTC.

V gene TRBV12-3 or TRBV12-4 combines with J gene TRBJ2-1, with 11 bases aligning to TRBD2. CDR3 length: 16 residues. The V segment lost 2 bases and the J segment 5 bases; nucleotides outside the gene matches: 5. CDR3 nucleotides: TGTGCCAGCAGTTTAACTCTAGCGGGGGGCAACAATGAGCAGTTCTTC. The encoded protein is CASSLTLAGGNNEQFF.

This sequence joins TRBV12-3 or TRBV12-4 and TRBJ1-4; D is undetermined. CDR3 length: 14 amino acids. V dropped 2 bases and J dropped 7 bases, with 11 bases sitting between them. CDR3 nucleotides: TGTGCCAGCAGTTTAATGGGCGCGGGTGAAAAACTGTTTTTT. This sequence encodes CASSLMGAGEKLFF.

This clonotype was counted only a few times. The chain couples TRBV6-6 to TRBJ2-5; D unresolved. Germline CDR1 reads MNHNY; CDR2 reads SVGAGI (reference sequence). V was clipped by 6 bases and J by 0 bases, with 11 bases between them. The CDR3 loop spans 14 amino acids. The CDR3 loop is CASSRPVDQETQYF. DNA of the CDR3: TGTGCCAGCAGCCGACCAGTAGACCAAGAGACCCAGTACTTC.

This clonotype was detected a few times. The V and J genes are TRBV7-6 and TRBJ2-1; a possible D gene is TRBD2 (5 bases). Per germline, CDR1 SGHVS and CDR2 FNYEAQ. The CDR3 spans 14 residues. Trimming left V 5 bases short and J 6 bases short, with 14 bases between. For the CDR3, the DNA is TGTGCCAGCAGCGAATGGAGCGGTTCCAATGAGCAGTTCTTC. Protein sequence: CASSEWSGSNEQFF.

In its sample, this clonotype was seen a few times. The gene calls are TRBV20-1 and TRBJ2-1; TRBD1 or TRBD2 may be the D gene (5 bases each). Trimming pared 6 bases from V and 7 bases from J, leaving 10 bases between. Per the germline V gene, CDR1 is DFQATT and CDR2 is SNEGSKA (reference sequence). The CDR3 length is 11 residues. DNA of the CDR3: TGCAGTGCCGGTTGGGGGAATGAGCAGTTCTTC. Translating it yields CSAGWGNEQFF.

This chain connects TRBV6-1 to TRBJ2-3; 10 nucleotides align to TRBD2. The CDR3 loop spans 15 amino acids. Unmatched junction bases numbered 8, after V lost 8 bases and J lost 3 bases. CDR1 MNHNS and CDR2 SASEGT come from the germline V gene. The CDR3 region is CASLRQLAGTDTQYF. The CDR3, as DNA: TGTGCCAGCCTACGTCAACTAGCGGGGACAGATACGCAGTATTTT.

The V gene is TRBV24-1, the J gene TRBJ2-2, with TRBD2 matching 9 bases. This CDR3 has 17 residues. V shed 0 bases, J shed 4 bases, and the junction held 5 bases outside the gene matches. Germline values: CDR1 KGHDR, CDR2 SFDVKD. This chain's CDR3 is CATSDLRAGGITGELFF. For the CDR3, the DNA is TGTGCCACCAGTGATTTGCGAGCGGGGGGCATCACCGGGGAGCTGTTTTTT.

CDR3 protein: CASSQHAGRGLDQPQHF. The CDR3 DNA follows: TGCGCCAGCAGCCAACATGCGGGCAGGGGGCTTGATCAGCCCCAGCATTTT. The chain links TRBV4-3 to TRBJ1-5; TRBD1 matches at 8 bases. Trimming took 2 bases from V and 5 from J; bases not matched to a gene: 11. Per the germline V gene, CDR1 is LGHNA and CDR2 is YSLEER. There are 17 residues in the CDR3.

The chain has TRBV4-2 and TRBJ1-6; D uncertain. The CDR3 is 13 residues long. Germline-derived CDR1 and CDR2 are LGHNA and YNFKEQ. V was shortened by 4 bases and J by 13 bases, with 14 bases between the two germline ends. The CDR3 nucleotides read TGTGCCAGCAGCCCTTGGACCCTTGCTCCCCTCCACTTT. This encodes CASSPWTLAPLHF.

This clonotype was seen more than once but under ten times. The V and J genes are TRBV7-9 and TRBJ1-1; tentative D call: TRBD1 (6 bases). The CDR3 sequence is 14 residues long. Germline assignment: CDR1 SEHNR and CDR2 FQNEAQ (reference sequence). V gave up 5 bases and J gave up 5 bases, with 15 bases separating them. Here the CDR3 DNA reads TGTGCCAGCAGCCCCCCCAGGGGTGGGACTGAAGCTTTCTTT. It specifies CASSPPRGGTEAFF.

V usage is TRBV28 and J usage is TRBJ1-2; D gene unclear. Trimming removed 5 bases at V and 7 bases at J, with 14 bases between. CDR1 and CDR2 (germline): MDHEN, SYDVKM. This CDR3 is 13 amino acids long. The CDR3 loop is CASSLGVVAGYTF. CDR3 DNA sequence: TGTGCCAGCAGTCTCGGAGTGGTGGCTGGCTACACCTTC.

The chain has TRBV7-6 and TRBJ2-1, with D perhaps being TRBD1 or TRBD2 (5 bases each). With 8 bases removed from V and 5 bases from J, the gap between germline ends came to 13 bases. The CDR3 is 13 amino acids. Looked up from germline, CDR1 is SGHVS and CDR2 is FNYEAQ. CDR3 region: CASRGPDNNEQFF. DNA of the CDR3: TGTGCCAGCCGGGGACCGGACAACAATGAGCAGTTCTTC.

This clonotype was counted between two and nine times. The V call is TRBV24-1, the J call TRBJ2-1, with TRBD2 identical over 9 bases. Per germline, CDR1 KGHDR and CDR2 SFDVKD. The CDR3 loop spans 16 amino acids. V dropped 4 bases and J dropped 7; count of bases not matched to a gene: 10. The chain's CDR3 is CATSDRERGDLNEQFF. The CDR3 DNA reads as TGTGCCACCAGTGACCGAGAGCGGGGGGATCTGAATGAGCAGTTCTTC.

This clonotype turned up a few times. This chain uses TRBV7-9 with TRBJ2-5; 9 nucleotides align to TRBD2. The CDR3 sequence is 18 residues long. The J segment lost 4 bases and the V segment lost 5 bases, leaving 17 bases of the junction unmatched. Per germline, CDR1 SEHNR and CDR2 FQNEAQ (reference sequence). The CDR3 DNA reads as TGTGCCAGCAGCACGTTAGCGGGGGCATTCCAAGCTGCAGAGACCCAGTACTTC. It translates to CASSTLAGAFQAAETQYF.

The chain couples TRBV5-5 to TRBJ2-5, with D tentatively TRBD2 (5 bases). The CDR3 is made up of 14 amino acids. Germline CDR1 reads SGHKS; CDR2 reads YYEKEE (reference sequence). V lost 0 bases and J lost 4, with 10 bases in between. CDR3 sequence reads: CASSLGEGPETQYF. The CDR3, as DNA: TGTGCCAGCAGCTTGGGCGAGGGCCCAGAGACCCAGTACTTC.

This clonotype was found many times. Relative to the germline gene, one junction end is altered; a read error may explain this. This chain connects TRBV27 to TRBJ2-1, with D unresolved. Germline assignment: CDR1 MNHEY and CDR2 SMNVEV (reference sequence). The CDR3 covers 13 residues. This chain's CDR3 is CASSSFIDPTRLF. In DNA form, the CDR3 reads TGTGCCAGCAGTTCCTTTATAGACCCCACCCGGCTCTTC.

This clonotype was seen only a few times. The genes are TRBV4-1 and TRBJ1-5; D is perhaps TRBD1 (5 bases). Trimming cost V 5 bases and J 5 bases, with 16 bases left between them. The CDR3 is made up of 15 amino acids. CDR1 MGHRA and CDR2 YSYEKL come from the germline V gene. The CDR3 loop is CASSSRRGGYQPQHF. The DNA of the CDR3 is TGCGCCAGCAGCTCCCGCCGGGGGGGGTATCAGCCCCAGCATTTT.

This clonotype was observed at least ten times. The rearrangement joins TRBV7-8 to TRBJ2-7, with D unclear. Germline V gene lookup returns CDR1 SGHVS and CDR2 FQNEAQ. Trimming shortened V by 0 bases and J by 0 bases, and 9 bases separated the two germline ends. The CDR3 covers 15 residues. In nucleotides, the CDR3 is TGTGCCAGCAGCTTAGCGTCAGTCAGCTCCTACGAGCAGTACTTC. Its protein is CASSLASVSSYEQYF.

The chain joins TRBV9 to TRBJ2-1; 10 bases match TRBD1. V shed 4 bases and J 5 bases; nucleotides not matched to a gene: 9. The CDR3 is 16 amino acids. Germline values: CDR1 SGDLS, CDR2 YYNGEE. The CDR3 reads CASSPRPGQGHNEQFF. CDR3 bases: TGTGCCAGCAGCCCCCGACCGGGACAGGGGCACAATGAGCAGTTCTTC.

V and J are TRBV7-2 and TRBJ2-3; D not certain. Germline V gene sequence: CDR1 SGHTA, CDR2 FQGNSA. Trimming left V 2 bases short and J 9 bases short, with 9 bases between. This CDR3 is 12 amino acids long. CDR3 nucleotides: TGTGCCAGCAGCTTAAACGCCCTCACGCAGTATTTT. Translated, it gives CASSLNALTQYF.

The chain is built from TRBV24-1 and TRBJ1-5; possible D gene TRBD1, 6 bases. Per germline, CDR1 KGHDR and CDR2 SFDVKD. CDR3 length: 14 amino acids. The V and J ends lost 6 bases and 4 bases respectively, with 12 bases between them. In DNA form, the CDR3 reads TGTGCCACCAGTTCGGGGGCGGAAAATCAGCCCCAGCATTTT. Translated: CATSSGAENQPQHF.

The genes are TRBV6-1 and TRBJ2-7, with 7 bases that match TRBD1. There are 15 residues in the CDR3. Trimming took 3 bases from V and 1 from J; bases not matched to a gene: 6. Germline CDR1 is MNHNS and CDR2 is SASEGT. The CDR3 bases are TGTGCCAGCAGTGACGACAGGGCCTATTCCTACGAGCAGTACTTC. Residues: CASSDDRAYSYEQYF.

The chain uses TRBV6-5 and TRBJ2-2, with D tentatively TRBD2 (6 bases). The CDR3 covers 16 residues. Trimming cost V 2 bases and J 1 base, with 11 bases left between them. Germline V lookup: CDR1 MNHEY, CDR2 SVGAGI. The CDR3 loop is CASSYGPGENTGELFF. As DNA, the CDR3 is TGTGCCAGCAGTTACGGTCCGGGGGAGAACACCGGGGAGCTGTTTTTT.

This clonotype was picked up a small number of times. The gene calls are TRBV19 and TRBJ2-7; 9 bases fit TRBD1. Germline CDR1 reads LNHDA; CDR2 reads SQIVND (reference sequence). This CDR3 contains 15 residues. V was pared by 6 bases and J by 0 bases, with 6 bases of the junction left unmatched. In nucleotides, the CDR3 is TGTGCCAGTAGGGGAGGACAGGGGAGCTCCTACGAGCAGTACTTC. Translating gives CASRGGQGSSYEQYF.

This clonotype was recorded at least ten times. V gene TRBV7-2 combines with J gene TRBJ2-3; no definite D call. V lost 1 base to trimming and J lost 6 bases, with 11 bases between them. CDR1 and CDR2 (germline): SGHTA, FQGNSA. This CDR3 region has 14 residues. The CDR3 here is CASSLDPAADTQYF. The DNA of the CDR3 is TGTGCCAGCAGCTTAGACCCAGCAGCGGATACGCAGTATTTT.

In its sample, this clonotype was seen a few times. The chain has TRBV10-3 and TRBJ1-3; D is unclear. This CDR3 is built from 11 residues. The V gene lost 7 bases and the J gene lost 8 bases, with 9 bases spanning the gap. Per the germline V gene, CDR1 is ENHRY and CDR2 is SYGVKD. CDR3 sequence (DNA): TGTGCCATCAATACAGTGGACACCATATATTTT. Translating it yields CAINTVDTIYF.

Of note for this clonotype: This may stem from a read error, because a much larger clone lies one nucleotide away. Here the CDR3 reads CAISLVVHSYLSGANVLTF. DNA for the CDR3: TGTGCCATCAGCTTAGTAGTCCACTCTTACCTCTCTGGGGCCAACGTCCTGACTTTC. The rearrangement joins TRBV7-8 to TRBJ2-6, with D hard to call. This CDR3 has 19 residues. Germline values: CDR1 SGHVS, CDR2 FQNEAQ.

This chain connects TRBV6-2 or TRBV6-3 to TRBJ2-1; 7 bases agree with TRBD1. In germline, CDR1 is MNHEY, CDR2 SVGEGT. Germline trimming cut 2 bases from V and 0 bases from J; bases unmatched to any gene: 4. The CDR3 consists of 16 residues. In DNA form, the CDR3 reads TGTGCCAGCAGTTACCCTCAGGGGGTCTCCTACAATGAGCAGTTCTTC. Amino acid sequence: CASSYPQGVSYNEQFF.